The clone carrying this T cell receptor beta chain was recorded at least ten times. Antigen: not known. Libraries for TCR beta were made by quantitative 5'-RACE with molecular barcodes. TCRdb called the 5' RACE reads again in MiXCR, with one record for every CDR3 protein. The sample yields fewer than 550,000 distinct CDR3 sequences, about 5.7% seen once. These data originate in a study of CD8 T cells in ankylosing spondylitis. General study findings and limits: Earlier authors reported some of these motif variants in reactive arthritis synovial fluid and blood. Disease-linked clones reportedly concentrated significantly in matched ankylosing spondylitis synovial fluid. Disease-linked clones proved CD8+ and comparatively uncommon in peripheral blood. A motif in TCR beta, a set of under 10 highly homologous variants, appeared characteristic of ankylosing spondylitis blood.

Germline assignment: CDR1 SGHAT and CDR2 FQDESV (reference sequence). The V gene lost 1 base and the J gene lost 5 bases, with 9 bases spanning the gap. The CDR3 contains 13 residues. The TCR was taken from a male donor with ankylosing spondylitis. The sequencing input was blood, either unsorted or a sorted T cell fraction (not recorded which). The rearrangement joins TRBV11-1 to TRBJ2-7; D gene unclear. The CDR3 region has the DNA TGTGCCAGCAGCTTAGGGGGTGAGGACGAGCAGTACTTC. It encodes CASSLGGEDEQYF.